Following are 27 T cell receptor beta chains from one sample sequenced in a study of CD8 T cells in Susac syndrome. Random hexamers were used to reverse transcribe the RNA input (roughly 0.5 to 1 ug). One entry per CDR3 protein, called by TCRdb with MiXCR from the immunoSEQ multiplex PCR reads. The sample yields over 150,000 distinct CDR3 sequences, around 93% seen once. Sequenced: CD4+ T cells from PBMCs. These receptors all come from a human donor with multiple sclerosis.

This clonotype has more than one count but fewer than ten. V gene TRBV12-3 or TRBV12-4 combines with J gene TRBJ2-7, with D perhaps being TRBD1 or TRBD2 (6 bases each). The CDR3 spans 13 residues. V was pared by 4 bases and J by 7 bases, with 14 bases between. The CDR3: CASSYGGLREQYF. The CDR3 DNA reads as TGTGCCAGCAGTTATGGGGGGCTCCGGGAGCAGTACTTC.

The chain joins TRBV29-1 to TRBJ1-5, with TRBD1 matching 9 bases. Germline V gene data show CDR1 as SQVTM and CDR2 as ANQGSEA. The CDR3 sequence is 16 residues long. Trimming at V came to 1 base and at J to 4 bases, leaving 8 bases not matched to a gene. The CDR3: CSVEATGTGLNQPQHF. Here the CDR3 DNA reads TGCAGCGTTGAAGCCACCGGGACAGGGTTGAATCAGCCCCAGCATTTT.

The chain combines TRBV4-3 with TRBJ2-7, with D possibly being TRBD2 (5 bases). Trimming stripped 1 base from V and 2 bases from J, with 9 bases between. Germline CDR1 is LGHNA and CDR2 is YSLEER. This CDR3 has 14 residues. The CDR3 DNA is TGCGCCAGCAGCCAAGTACCGGGGACCTACGAGCAGTACTTC. Its protein product is CASSQVPGTYEQYF.

This chain joins TRBV27 and TRBJ1-5, with D hard to call. The CDR3 contains 15 residues. Trimming left V 3 bases short and J 3 bases short, with 12 bases between. In germline, CDR1 is MNHEY, CDR2 SMNVEV (reference sequence). The CDR3 is CASSFSWAVNQPQHF. The CDR3 nucleotides are TGTGCCAGCAGTTTTTCCTGGGCTGTCAATCAGCCCCAGCATTTT.

The rearrangement joins TRBV7-2 to TRBJ1-5; maybe TRBD1 (6 bases). The CDR3 runs to 15 residues. Germline values: CDR1 SGHTA, CDR2 FQGNSA. Deletions cut 5 bases from V and 6 bases from J, with 17 bases between. This CDR3 is CASSPDRLGFQPQHF. CDR3 sequence (DNA): TGTGCCAGCAGCCCAGACAGGCTGGGTTTTCAGCCCCAGCATTTT.

This clonotype came up once. V is TRBV30 and J is TRBJ2-1; TRBD1 might be the D (5 bases). The germline CDR1 and CDR2 sequences are GTSNPN and SVGIG (reference sequence). The CDR3 has 12 residues. The CDR3 loop reads CAADFQGNEQFF. For the CDR3, the DNA is TGTGCGGCGGATTTTCAGGGTAATGAGCAGTTCTTC.

The V and J genes are TRBV2 and TRBJ2-7; 8 bases align to TRBD1. The CDR3 covers 13 residues. J lost 2 bases, V lost 6 bases, and 3 bases had no gene match. Germline V gene lookup returns CDR1 SNHLY and CDR2 FYNNEI. Here the CDR3 DNA reads TGTGCCAGCAGGAGACAGGGGACCTACGAGCAGTACTTC. Its protein product is CASRRQGTYEQYF.

This rearrangement joins TRBV3-1 to TRBJ1-1, with TRBD1 matching 9 bases. The germline gives CDR1 LGHDT, CDR2 YNNKEL (reference sequence). Losses at the gene ends were 6 bases for V and 7 bases for J; bases not matched to a gene: 9. This CDR3 is 14 amino acids long. The CDR3 coding sequence is TGTGCCAGCAGACACATGGACAGGGGTAGTGAAGCTTTCTTT. Translation: CASRHMDRGSEAFF.

V is TRBV27 and J is TRBJ2-7, with D maybe TRBD2 (6 bases). Looked up from germline, CDR1 is MNHEY and CDR2 is SMNVEV (reference sequence). The CDR3 has 13 residues. V dropped 3 bases and J dropped 5 bases, with 11 bases sitting between them. The CDR3 is CASSFVGGNEQYF. CDR3 coding DNA: TGTGCCAGCAGTTTTGTGGGAGGAAACGAGCAGTACTTC.

The rearrangement joins TRBV30 to TRBJ1-2, with 8 bases that match TRBD1. There are 15 residues in the CDR3. Germline assignment: CDR1 GTSNPN and CDR2 SVGIG (reference sequence). Trimming at V came to 5 bases and at J to 3 bases, leaving 11 bases not matched to a gene. In DNA form, the CDR3 reads TGTGCCTGGGCTAACCCCGGGACAGGTGACTATGGCTACACCTTC. Translation: CAWANPGTGDYGYTF. Full variable domain (rest looked up from reference TRBV30 and TRBJ1-2): SQTIHQWPATLVQPVGSPLSLECTVEGTSNPNLYWYRQAAGRGLQLLFYSVGIGQISSEVPQNLSASRPQDRQFILSSKKLLLSDSGFYLCAWANPGTGDYGYTFGSGTRLTVV.

DNA of the CDR3: TGTGCCAGTAGTTTCGGACTAGCGGGAGCGAAGGAGACCCAGTACTTC. Translating it yields CASSFGLAGAKETQYF. The chain carries TRBV19 and TRBJ2-5, with 13 bases matching TRBD2. The CDR3 contains 16 residues. V trimming: 5 bases; J trimming: 5 bases; junction bases outside the gene matches: 8. CDR1 LNHDA and CDR2 SQIVND come from the germline V gene (reference sequence).

This clonotype was counted between two and nine times. The chain combines TRBV18 with TRBJ2-3, with TRBD2 matching over 11 bases. V was pared by 4 bases and J by 3 bases, with 3 bases of the junction left unmatched. This CDR3 spans 15 amino acids. Germline V gene lookup returns CDR1 KGHSH and CDR2 LQKENI. The CDR3 sequence: CASSLGTSGTDTQYF. CDR3 nucleotides: TGTGCCAGCTCACTAGGGACTAGCGGTACAGATACGCAGTATTTT.

V is TRBV29-1 and J is TRBJ2-1; tentative D call: TRBD1 (6 bases). Germline V gene sequence: CDR1 SQVTM, CDR2 ANQGSEA. Trimming took 6 bases from V and 3 from J, leaving 12 bases between them. This CDR3 has 13 amino acids. CDR3 sequence: CSVRQGYYNEQFF. DNA of the CDR3: TGCAGCGTGAGGCAGGGGTACTACAATGAGCAGTTCTTC.

A single count supports this clonotype. V usage is TRBV7-8 and J usage is TRBJ1-1; D not resolved. CDR1 is SGHVS, CDR2 FQNEAQ, per germline. The CDR3 loop spans 14 amino acids. The V and J ends lost 5 bases and 0 bases respectively, with 10 bases between them. Written as DNA, the CDR3 is TGTGCCAGCAGCAACGGACGGGTGAACACTGAAGCTTTCTTT. Its protein product is CASSNGRVNTEAFF.

The gene calls are TRBV18 and TRBJ1-3; 9 bases map to TRBD1. Germline trimming cut 4 bases from V and 2 bases from J; bases unmatched to any gene: 9. CDR1 is KGHSH, CDR2 LQKENI, per germline. This CDR3 comprises 17 residues. The CDR3 nucleotides read TGTGCCAGCTCACAACTCCCGGGACAGGGAACTGGAAACACCATATATTTT. This sequence encodes CASSQLPGQGTGNTIYF. Variable domain in full (rest from reference TRBV18 and TRBJ1-3): NAGVMQNPRHLVRRRGQEARLRCSPMKGHSHVYWYRQLPEEGLKFMVYLQKENIIDESGMPKERFSAEFPKEGPSILRIQQVVRGDSAAYFCASSQLPGQGTGNTIYFGEGSWLTVV.

The CDR3 spells CASSLARRGEAFF. The CDR3 DNA follows: TGCGCCAGCAGCTTGGCCCGCAGGGGGGAAGCTTTCTTT. This rearrangement joins TRBV5-1 to TRBJ1-1; 7 bases fit TRBD1. The CDR3 length is 13 residues. Per the germline V gene, CDR1 is SGHRS and CDR2 is YFSETQ. V lost 0 bases, J lost 8 bases, and 4 bases stayed unmatched. Full variable domain (remainder filled in from reference TRBV5-1 and TRBJ1-1): KAGVTQTPRYLIKTRGQQVTLSCSPISGHRSVSWYQQTPGQGLQFLFEYFSETQRNKGNFPGRFSGRQFSNSRSEMNVSTLELGDSALYLCASSLARRGEAFFGQGTRLTVV.

This chain joins TRBV12-3 or TRBV12-4 and TRBJ1-1; 7 bases line up with TRBD1. The CDR3 contains 14 residues. V lost 4 bases and J lost 5; bases outside the gene matches: 7. CDR3 amino acids: CASSSTGLGTEAFF. CDR3 DNA sequence: TGTGCCAGCAGTTCGACAGGGTTGGGAACTGAAGCTTTCTTT.

This clonotype appeared once. This chain connects TRBV12-3 or TRBV12-4 to TRBJ1-2; D is unclear. This CDR3 spans 13 amino acids. The V gene lost 3 bases and the J gene lost 1 base, with 6 bases spanning the gap. CDR3 protein: CASSFRNNYGYTF. The CDR3, as DNA: TGTGCCAGCAGTTTCCGGAATAACTATGGCTACACCTTC.

This clonotype was observed a few times. V and J are TRBV2 and TRBJ2-6; TRBD2 matches at 7 bases. Germline V gene data show CDR1 as SNHLY and CDR2 as FYNNEI. The CDR3 covers 15 residues. Trimming took 9 bases from V and 1 from J; bases not matched to a gene: 6. The CDR3 is CASTWGGSGANVLTF. The CDR3 nucleotides read TGTGCCAGTACCTGGGGGGGATCTGGGGCCAACGTCCTGACTTTC.

The chain couples TRBV6-6 to TRBJ1-1, with D maybe TRBD1 (5 bases). This CDR3 comprises 13 residues. CDR1 is MNHNY, CDR2 SVGAGI, per germline (reference sequence). V lost 5 bases to trimming and J lost 6 bases, with 13 bases between them. The DNA of the CDR3 is TGTGCCAGCAGTCACCAGGGTACCCCTGAAGCTTTCTTT. Protein sequence: CASSHQGTPEAFF.

The CDR3 DNA follows: TGTGCCAGCAGCTTTGTGGATAGAGGGGGCTATGGCTACACCTTC. It yields the protein CASSFVDRGGYGYTF. J is TRBJ1-2 and V is TRBV5-4, with a weak D call TRBD1 (6 bases). The germline V gene encodes CDR1 SGHNT and CDR2 YYREEE (reference sequence). The CDR3 length is 15 residues. The ends were cut back, 2 bases at V and 4 bases at J, with 15 bases in the middle. The complete variable domain, with remaining parts taken from reference TRBV5-4 and TRBJ1-2, reads ETGVTQSPTHLIKTRGQQVTLRCSSQSGHNTVSWYQQALGQGPQFIFQYYREEENGRGNFPPRFSGLQFPNYSSELNVNALELDDSALYLCASSFVDRGGYGYTFGSGTRLTVV.

This clonotype was detected once. V is TRBV2 and J is TRBJ2-2, with D perhaps being TRBD1 or TRBD2 (5 bases each). V lost 11 bases and J lost 5, with 21 bases in between. This CDR3 contains 15 residues. CDR1 is SNHLY and CDR2 is FYNNEI in the germline V gene. The CDR3 DNA follows: TGTGCCCTTTCGGGGCCTGGACGGAGTACCGGGGAGCTGTTTTTT. Its translation: CALSGPGRSTGELFF.

This chain uses TRBV27 with TRBJ1-1; no firm D call. Germline CDR1 reads MNHEY; CDR2 reads SMNVEV (reference sequence). The CDR3 has 15 residues. Deletions cut 2 bases from V and 1 base from J, with 11 bases between. CDR3 sequence: CASSLVGLGNTEAFF. CDR3 in DNA: TGTGCCAGCAGTTTAGTCGGCCTAGGGAACACTGAAGCTTTCTTT.

This clonotype has just a few counts. This chain connects TRBV5-6 to TRBJ2-3; no clear D. V was clipped by 1 base and J by 8 bases, with 5 bases between them. The CDR3 sequence is 11 residues long. CDR1 is SGHDT, CDR2 YYEEEE, per germline. The CDR3 nucleotides read TGTGCCAGCAGCTTGATGGGTACGCAGTATTTT. Translation: CASSLMGTQYF.

The rearrangement joins TRBV12-3 or TRBV12-4 to TRBJ1-2; unclear D gene. This CDR3 spans 12 amino acids. Between the trimmed V and J ends, which lost 4 bases and 2 bases, there was a span of 5 bases. CDR3 loop: CASSYGNYGYTF. The CDR3 DNA is TGTGCCAGCAGTTACGGAAACTATGGCTACACCTTC.

The genes are TRBV9 and TRBJ2-1; no clear D. V lost 0 bases to trimming and J lost 0 bases, with 10 bases between them. The CDR3 runs 16 residues. Germline V gene lookup returns CDR1 SGDLS and CDR2 YYNGEE. DNA for the CDR3: TGTGCCAGCAGCGTAGCTACGACGGGCTCCTACAATGAGCAGTTCTTC. Encoded protein: CASSVATTGSYNEQFF.

The J gene is TRBJ2-7, the V gene TRBV5-1, with D unresolved. Trimming took 4 bases from V and 1 from J, leaving 12 bases between them. In germline, CDR1 is SGHRS, CDR2 YFSETQ. This CDR3 region has 14 residues. Here the CDR3 DNA reads TGCGCCAGCAGCCCGGGTTGGGGTTCCTACGAGCAGTACTTC. Protein: CASSPGWGSYEQYF. Drawing the rest from reference TRBV5-1 and TRBJ2-7, the complete variable domain is KAGVTQTPRYLIKTRGQQVTLSCSPISGHRSVSWYQQTPGQGLQFLFEYFSETQRNKGNFPGRFSGRQFSNSRSEMNVSTLELGDSALYLCASSPGWGSYEQYFGPGTRLTVT.